Listed below are T cell receptor beta chains from one sample, sequenced in a study of blood T cell repertoires in COVID-19. Profiled with immunoSEQ multiplex PCR; TCRdb holds only in-frame clones, not every one. This table holds nearly 250,000 clones, 86% found once. Sequenced input: peripheral blood. All receptors come from a woman aged 55-75 years who had recovered from COVID-19. Each CDR3 is given with its conserved first and last residue. A D gene is named only where the DNA matches it firmly. Size tells how often a clone was seen (once, few, many) or the class of an expanded clone, and some rows leave it out.

D	V	J	size	CDR3	DNA
NA	TRBV24-1	TRBJ1-3	NA	CATKVAGNTIYF	TGTGCCACCAAGGTAGCAGGAAACACCATATATTTT
TRBD1	TRBV29-1	TRBJ1-5	NA	CSAGGISNQPQHF	TGCAGCGCAGGGGGCATTAGCAATCAGCCCCAGCATTTT
NA	TRBV3-1/TRBV3-2	TRBJ1-6	NA	CASSPHRERAPLHF	TGTGCCAGCAGCCCCCACAGGGAAAGAGCACCCCTCCACTTT
TRBD1	TRBV18	TRBJ1-5	once	CASSPERQGNQPQHF	TGTGCCAGCTCACCCGAAAGACAGGGGAATCAGCCCCAGCATTTT
NA	TRBV28	TRBJ2-7	NA	CASSLPPGTHPHQYF	TGTGCCAGCAGTTTACCACCCGGGACACACCCCCATCAGTACTTC
NA	TRBV18	TRBJ2-2	NA	CASSPTRGVDTGELFF	TGTGCCAGCTCACCGACCAGGGGAGTAGACACCGGGGAGCTGTTTTTT
NA	TRBV4-2	TRBJ1-6	NA	CASSQEGGRAANNSPLHF	TGTGCCAGCAGCCAAGAAGGAGGGAGGGCCGCAAATAATTCACCCCTCCACTTT
NA	TRBV19	TRBJ1-5	NA	CASSTGTRFEPQHF	TGTGCCAGTAGTACCGGGACACGTTTCGAGCCCCAGCATTTT
TRBD1	TRBV6-5	TRBJ2-5	NA	CASSFLTGLETQYF	TGTGCCAGCAGTTTCCTGACAGGGTTGGAGACCCAGTACTTC
NA	TRBV6-5	TRBJ1-4	NA	CASGVTGEKLFF	TGTGCCAGCGGGGTTACGGGAGAAAAACTGTTTTTT
NA	TRBV5-1	TRBJ1-5	NA	CASSLEPNQPQHF	TGCGCCAGCAGCTTGGAGCCGAATCAGCCCCAGCATTTT
TRBD1	TRBV4-1	TRBJ2-3	NA	CASSPGTGESISTDTQYF	TGCGCCAGCAGCCCGGGGACAGGGGAATCCATTAGCACAGATACGCAGTATTTT
NA	TRBV24-1	TRBJ2-3	NA	CATKRGSTDTQYF	TGTGCCACCAAGAGGGGGAGCACAGATACGCAGTATTTT
NA	TRBV7-8	TRBJ2-7	few	CASSLGGVRYEQYF	TGTGCCAGCAGCTTAGGGGGGGTACGCTACGAGCAGTACTTC
NA	TRBV4-3	TRBJ1-5	NA	CASSQGVSGQPQHF	TGCGCCAGCAGCCAAGGGGTTTCGGGTCAGCCCCAGCATTTT
NA	TRBV7-2	TRBJ1-6	NA	CASSLGQGQNSPLHF	TGTGCCAGCAGCTTAGGGCAGGGGCAGAATTCACCCCTCCACTTT
TRBD1	TRBV6-1	TRBJ1-6	once	CASSQGGGTGDSPLHF	TGTGCCAGCAGTCAAGGGGGGGGGACAGGAGATTCACCCCTCCACTTT
NA	TRBV7-8	TRBJ1-1	NA	CAGASLNTEAFF	TGTGCCGGGGCCTCCCTTAACACTGAAGCTTTCTTT
NA	TRBV18	TRBJ1-3	NA	CASSPSAVGSGNTIYF	TGTGCCAGCTCACCCTCAGCGGTCGGCTCTGGAAACACCATATATTTT
TRBD2	TRBV5-1	TRBJ2-1	NA	CASSLAGPGGGPNEQFF	TGCGCCAGCAGCTTGGCCGGCCCTGGCGGGGGGCCCAATGAGCAGTTCTTC
NA	TRBV6-6	TRBJ1-6	NA	CASSYQGPFDSPLHF	TGTGCCAGCAGTTACCAGGGCCCTTTTGATTCACCCCTCCACTTT